This note documents a single TCR beta chain sequence. This specimen belongs to a study of TIL therapy for anti-PD-1-resistant metastatic lung cancer. The time point was: pre-treatment sample, taken before nivolumab and TIL therapy. Tumor tissue came from excised metastases, mostly pleural nodules or supraclavicular lymph nodes. The germline V gene encodes CDR1 SGHNT and CDR2 YYREEE (reference sequence). The V end was cut by 2 bases, the J end by 4 bases, with 13 bases between. The CDR3 totals 15 residues. This was the immunoSEQ v3 assay. Sequencing used immunoSEQ multiplex PCR; TCRdb keeps in-frame clones, though not all of them. The data contain over 20,000 clones, 55% to 75% of them singletons.

V usage is TRBV5-4 and J usage is TRBJ2-1; either TRBD1 or TRBD2 may supply D (6 bases each). Sequenced material: tumor tissue, taken at baseline. This TCR was recovered from a person aged 25 to 85 with non-small cell lung cancer. The CDR3 loop is CASSLPGADYNEQFF. DNA for the CDR3: TGTGCCAGCAGCTTACCGGGGGCCGATTACAATGAGCAGTTCTTC.